Below are 6 T cell receptor beta chains sequenced from a single sample in a study of blood T cell repertoires in COVID-19. This table comes from immunoSEQ multiplex PCR, and its TCRdb copy is limited to in-frame clones, with some not included. The data show some 150,000 clones, with approximately 80% seen just once and approximately 10% held by the top ten. Sequencing used peripheral blood. These receptors were taken from a woman aged 45-59 years with acute or convalescent COVID-19.

J is TRBJ2-2 and V is TRBV7-2, with 9 bases lining up with TRBD2. The CDR3 loop spans 17 amino acids. CDR1 and CDR2 (germline): SGHTA, FQGNSA. The J segment lost 5 bases and the V segment lost 1 base, leaving 8 bases of the junction unmatched. The CDR3 spells CASSLVGGTSITGELFF. CDR3 nucleotides: TGTGCCAGCAGCTTAGTGGGAGGGACTAGCATAACCGGGGAGCTGTTTTTT.

The V and J genes are TRBV5-1 and TRBJ2-7, with 10 positions matching TRBD1. The CDR3 loop spans 13 amino acids. Germline CDR1 SGHRS, CDR2 YFSETQ. The V and J ends lost 4 bases and 9 bases, in that order; junction bases with no gene match: 7. CDR3 region: CASSPGQGIGQYF. CDR3 nucleotides: TGCGCCAGCAGCCCGGGACAGGGGATCGGGCAGTACTTC.

The chain joins TRBV4-2 to TRBJ1-3; 7 bases are a match to TRBD1. Germline CDR1 and CDR2: LGHNA and YNFKEQ. The trim removed 3 bases at V and 4 bases at J, leaving 9 bases unmatched. This CDR3 is 16 amino acids long. In nucleotides, the CDR3 is TGTGCCAGCAGCCAGGGCCGACAGGGTCGGGGAAACACCATATATTTT. It yields the protein CASSQGRQGRGNTIYF.

The V call is TRBV30, the J call TRBJ2-2, with no clear D. V was cut by 0 bases and J by 5 bases, with 13 bases left in between. CDR1 and CDR2 from the germline V gene are GTSNPN and SVGIG (reference sequence). The CDR3 covers 15 residues. CDR3 sequence (DNA): TGTGCCTGGAGTGTTCTGACTCTGAGGACCGGGGAGCTGTTTTTT. Protein: CAWSVLTLRTGELFF.

The V and J genes are TRBV2 and TRBJ1-6; 8 nucleotides align to TRBD1. The length of the CDR3 is 14 residues. Germline CDR1 SNHLY, CDR2 FYNNEI. The V and J ends lost 5 bases and 10 bases, in that order; junction bases with no gene match: 7. The CDR3 DNA follows: TGTGCCAGCAGTCAGGACAGGGAGTACTCACCCCTCCACTTT. Its translation is CASSQDREYSPLHF.

This chain uses TRBV2 with TRBJ2-1, with TRBD2 matching over 10 bases. The germline gives CDR1 SNHLY, CDR2 FYNNEI. This CDR3 region has 15 residues. With V trimmed by 7 bases and J by 2 bases, 5 bases remained unmatched. The CDR3 loop reads CASTVSGRPYNEQFF. CDR3 in DNA: TGTGCCAGCACCGTTAGCGGGAGGCCCTACAATGAGCAGTTCTTC.